This entry is about one T cell receptor beta chain. This record belongs to a study of cytomegalovirus exposure and HLA in healthy donors. The primer mix had 60 Vbeta and 13 Jbeta primers. The protocol was immunoSEQ multiplex PCR, while the TCRdb copy is restricted to in-frame clones and leaves out a portion. The sample gives some 120,000 clones, roughly 68% of which show up once; 5.8% is in the top ten. The germline V gene has CDR1 SGHNT and CDR2 YYREEE (reference sequence). V lost 5 bases and J 9 bases, leaving 24 bases between the germline ends. This CDR3 comprises 16 residues. The J gene is TRBJ1-5, the V gene TRBV5-4, with D possibly matching TRBD1 (6 bases). Sequencing was done on a sample of PBMCs. This sequence originates from a woman aged 50 to 60 in good health and CMV-seropositive. In nucleotides, the CDR3 is TGTGCCAGCAGTTACACAGCCGGACAGCGGTTTTCGCCCCAGCATTTT. Amino acids: CASSYTAGQRFSPQHF.